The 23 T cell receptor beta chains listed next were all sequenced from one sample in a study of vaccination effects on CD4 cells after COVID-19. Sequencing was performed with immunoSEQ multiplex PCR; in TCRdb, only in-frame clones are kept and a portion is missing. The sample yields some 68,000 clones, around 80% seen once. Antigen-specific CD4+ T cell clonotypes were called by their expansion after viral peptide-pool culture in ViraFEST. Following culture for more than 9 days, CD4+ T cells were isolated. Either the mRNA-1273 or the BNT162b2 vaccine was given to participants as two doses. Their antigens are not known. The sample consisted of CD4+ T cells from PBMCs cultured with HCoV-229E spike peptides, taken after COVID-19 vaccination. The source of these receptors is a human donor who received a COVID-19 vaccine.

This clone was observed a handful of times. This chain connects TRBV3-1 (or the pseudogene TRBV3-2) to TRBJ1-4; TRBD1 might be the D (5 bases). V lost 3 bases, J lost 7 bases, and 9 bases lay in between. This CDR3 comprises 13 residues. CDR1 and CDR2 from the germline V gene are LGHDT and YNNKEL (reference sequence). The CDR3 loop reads CASSQGGVEKLFF. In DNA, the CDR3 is TGTGCCAGCAGCCAGGGGGGGGTTGAAAAACTGTTTTTT.

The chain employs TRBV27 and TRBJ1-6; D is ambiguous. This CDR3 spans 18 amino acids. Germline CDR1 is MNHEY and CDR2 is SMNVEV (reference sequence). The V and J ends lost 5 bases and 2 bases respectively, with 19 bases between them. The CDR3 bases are TGTGCCAGCAGTCGAACCCGTGTGGGCAGGACCTATAATTCACCCCTCCACTTT. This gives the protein CASSRTRVGRTYNSPLHF.

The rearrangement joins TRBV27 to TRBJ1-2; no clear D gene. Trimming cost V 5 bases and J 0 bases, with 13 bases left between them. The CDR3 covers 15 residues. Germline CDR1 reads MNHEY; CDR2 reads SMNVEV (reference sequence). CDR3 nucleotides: TGTGCCAGCAGTCCAAGGATGGGCGCTAACTATGGCTACACCTTC. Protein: CASSPRMGANYGYTF.

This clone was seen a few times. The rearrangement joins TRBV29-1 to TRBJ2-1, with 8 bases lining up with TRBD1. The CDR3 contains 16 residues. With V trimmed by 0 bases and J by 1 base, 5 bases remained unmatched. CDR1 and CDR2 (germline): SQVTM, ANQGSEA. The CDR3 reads CSVEDTRGLSYNEQFF. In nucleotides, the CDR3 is TGCAGCGTTGAAGACACCAGGGGGCTGTCCTACAATGAGCAGTTCTTC.

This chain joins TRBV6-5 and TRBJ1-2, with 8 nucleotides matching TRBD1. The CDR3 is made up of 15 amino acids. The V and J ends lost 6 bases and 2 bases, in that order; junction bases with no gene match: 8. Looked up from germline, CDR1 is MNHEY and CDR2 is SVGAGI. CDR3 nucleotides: TGTGCCAGCAGCATAACCTGGACAGGGAACTATGGCTACACCTTC. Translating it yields CASSITWTGNYGYTF.

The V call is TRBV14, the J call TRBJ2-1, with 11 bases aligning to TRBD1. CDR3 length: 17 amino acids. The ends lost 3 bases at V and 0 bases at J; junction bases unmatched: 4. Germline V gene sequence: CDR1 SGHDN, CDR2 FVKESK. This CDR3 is CASSHAGTGGSYNEQFF. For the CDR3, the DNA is TGTGCCAGCAGCCATGCCGGGACAGGGGGCTCCTACAATGAGCAGTTCTTC.

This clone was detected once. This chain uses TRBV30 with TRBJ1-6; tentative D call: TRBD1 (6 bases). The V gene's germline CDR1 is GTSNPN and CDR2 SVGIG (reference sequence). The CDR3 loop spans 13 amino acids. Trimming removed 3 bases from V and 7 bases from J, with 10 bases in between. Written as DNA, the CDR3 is TGTGCCTGGAGATACGGGACAAATTCACCCCTCCACTTT. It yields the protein CAWRYGTNSPLHF.

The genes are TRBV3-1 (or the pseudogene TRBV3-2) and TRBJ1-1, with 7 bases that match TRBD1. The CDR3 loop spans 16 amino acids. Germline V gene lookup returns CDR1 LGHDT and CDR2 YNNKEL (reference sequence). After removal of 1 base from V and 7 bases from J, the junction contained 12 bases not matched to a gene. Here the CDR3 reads CASSQVWGSRQGEAFF. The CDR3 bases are TGTGCCAGCAGCCAAGTGTGGGGGTCAAGACAGGGTGAAGCTTTCTTT.

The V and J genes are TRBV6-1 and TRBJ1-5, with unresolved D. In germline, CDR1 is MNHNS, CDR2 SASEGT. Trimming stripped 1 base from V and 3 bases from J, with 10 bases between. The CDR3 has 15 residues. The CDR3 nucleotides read TGTGCCAGCAGTGAAGGAGACCGAAACAATCAGCCCCAGCATTTT. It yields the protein CASSEGDRNNQPQHF.

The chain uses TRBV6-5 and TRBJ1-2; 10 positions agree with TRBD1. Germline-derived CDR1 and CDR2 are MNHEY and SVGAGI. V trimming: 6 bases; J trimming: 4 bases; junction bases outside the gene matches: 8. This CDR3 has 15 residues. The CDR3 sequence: CASRAGTGAAYGYTF. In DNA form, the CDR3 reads TGTGCCAGCAGGGCCGGGACAGGGGCCGCCTATGGCTACACCTTC.

CDR3 in DNA: TGTGCCAGCGCCCCGGGACAGGGCTCCTATGGCTACACCTTC. Protein: CASAPGQGSYGYTF. The genes are TRBV6-5 and TRBJ1-2; TRBD1 agrees at 9 bases. V gave up 8 bases and J gave up 4 bases; unmatched junction bases: 8. The CDR3 is 14 residues long. Germline V lookup: CDR1 MNHEY, CDR2 SVGAGI.

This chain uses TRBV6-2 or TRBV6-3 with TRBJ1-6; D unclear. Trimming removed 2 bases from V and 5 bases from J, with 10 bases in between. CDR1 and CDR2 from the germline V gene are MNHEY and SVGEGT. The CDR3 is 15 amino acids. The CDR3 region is CASSYSGRNNSPLHF. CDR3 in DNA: TGTGCCAGCAGTTACAGTGGACGGAATAATTCACCCCTCCACTTT.

CDR3 nucleotide sequence: TGTGCCAGCAGCTGGAAGGGACCGACTAACGAGCAGTACGTC. Amino acids: CASSWKGPTNEQYV. The V gene is TRBV5-5, the J gene TRBJ2-7, with D perhaps given as TRBD1 or TRBD2 (5 bases each). V was shortened by 3 bases and J by 5 bases, with 15 bases between the two germline ends. Germline assignment: CDR1 SGHKS and CDR2 YYEKEE (reference sequence). CDR3 length equals 14 residues.

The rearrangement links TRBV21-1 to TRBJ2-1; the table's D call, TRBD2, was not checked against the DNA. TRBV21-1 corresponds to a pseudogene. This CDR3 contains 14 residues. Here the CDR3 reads CAAPTANGCNEQFF. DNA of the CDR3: TGTGCCGCACCTACGGCAAACGGGTGCAATGAGCAGTTCTTC.

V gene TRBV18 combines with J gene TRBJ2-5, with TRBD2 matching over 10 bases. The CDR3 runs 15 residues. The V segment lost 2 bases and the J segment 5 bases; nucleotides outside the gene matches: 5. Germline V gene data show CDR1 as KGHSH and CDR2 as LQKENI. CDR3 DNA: TGTGCCAGCTCACCAAGCGGGGGGGCCTCGGAGACCCAGTACTTC. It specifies CASSPSGGASETQYF.

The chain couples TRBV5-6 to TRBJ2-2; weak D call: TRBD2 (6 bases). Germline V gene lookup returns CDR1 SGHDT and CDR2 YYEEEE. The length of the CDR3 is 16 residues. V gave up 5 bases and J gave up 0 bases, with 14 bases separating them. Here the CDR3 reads CASRGGRQPNTGELFF. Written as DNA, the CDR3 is TGTGCCAGCAGGGGGGGACGACAGCCGAACACCGGGGAGCTGTTTTTT.

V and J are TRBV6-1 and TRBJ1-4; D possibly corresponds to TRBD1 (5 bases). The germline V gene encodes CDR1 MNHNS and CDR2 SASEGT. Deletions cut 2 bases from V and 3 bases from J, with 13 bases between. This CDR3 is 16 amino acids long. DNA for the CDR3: TGTGCCAGCAGTGAACAATGGGGGAAAGCTAATGAAAAACTGTTTTTT. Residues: CASSEQWGKANEKLFF.

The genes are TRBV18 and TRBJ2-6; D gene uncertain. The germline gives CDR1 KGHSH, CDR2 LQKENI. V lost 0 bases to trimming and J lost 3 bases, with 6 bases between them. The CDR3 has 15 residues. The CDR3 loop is CASSPPEFGANVLTF. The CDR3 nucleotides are TGTGCCAGCTCACCACCCGAGTTTGGGGCCAACGTCCTGACTTTC.

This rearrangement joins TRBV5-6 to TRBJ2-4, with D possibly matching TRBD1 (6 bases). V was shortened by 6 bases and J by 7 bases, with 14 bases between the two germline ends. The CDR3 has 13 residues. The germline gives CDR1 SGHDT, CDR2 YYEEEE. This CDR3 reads CASNQGPGNIQYF. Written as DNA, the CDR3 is TGTGCCAGCAACCAGGGGCCAGGGAACATTCAGTACTTC.

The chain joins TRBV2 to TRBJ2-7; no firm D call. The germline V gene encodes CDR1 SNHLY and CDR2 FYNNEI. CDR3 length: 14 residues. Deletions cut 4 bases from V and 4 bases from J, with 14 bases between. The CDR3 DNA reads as TGTGCCAGCAGTGTTTCTGGGTTGGGGTACGAGCAGTACGTC. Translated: CASSVSGLGYEQYV.

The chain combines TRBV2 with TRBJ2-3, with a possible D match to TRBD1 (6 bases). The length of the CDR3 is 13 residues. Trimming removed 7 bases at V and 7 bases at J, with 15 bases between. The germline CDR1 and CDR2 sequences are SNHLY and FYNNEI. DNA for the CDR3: TGTGCCAGCAATCTTGTGGGGGCCTATACGCAGTATTTT. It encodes CASNLVGAYTQYF.

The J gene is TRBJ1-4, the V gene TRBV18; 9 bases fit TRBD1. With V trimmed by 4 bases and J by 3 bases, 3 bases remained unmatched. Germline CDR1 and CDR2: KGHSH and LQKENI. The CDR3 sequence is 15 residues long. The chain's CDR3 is CASSQGQGANEKLFF. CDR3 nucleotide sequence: TGTGCCAGCTCACAGGGACAGGGTGCTAATGAAAAACTGTTTTTT.

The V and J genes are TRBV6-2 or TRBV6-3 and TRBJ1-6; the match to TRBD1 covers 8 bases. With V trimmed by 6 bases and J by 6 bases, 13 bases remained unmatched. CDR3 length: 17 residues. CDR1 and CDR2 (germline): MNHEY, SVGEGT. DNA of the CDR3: TGTGCCAGCAGCCTCAGGGGACAGGCGGGAAGTAATTCACCCCTCCACTTT. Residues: CASSLRGQAGSNSPLHF.